The present TCR beta chain was sequenced within a study of blood T cells in healthy people across ages. This clonotype was found many times. Using a J-beta primer mix together with a sample-barcoded 5' primer, a second PCR was run for 7 to 11 cycles. MiXCR, applied by TCRdb to the 5' RACE reads, yields one record per CDR3 protein. Of some 930,000 distinct CDR3 sequences in the sample, 29% were seen once. The CDR3 contains 14 residues. The germline V gene has CDR1 SGDLS and CDR2 YYNGEE. Trimming shortened V by 0 bases and J by 5 bases, and 11 bases separated the two germline ends. These data also featured in a second study, about T cells of mothers and their children.

What was sequenced was blood. The sequence was collected from a woman aged 40 to 50 in good health. This chain connects TRBV9 to TRBJ1-2; D is possibly TRBD1 (5 bases). The CDR3 loop reads CASSVGDRPYGYTF. CDR3 in DNA: TGTGCCAGCAGCGTAGGAGACAGACCGTATGGCTACACCTTC.